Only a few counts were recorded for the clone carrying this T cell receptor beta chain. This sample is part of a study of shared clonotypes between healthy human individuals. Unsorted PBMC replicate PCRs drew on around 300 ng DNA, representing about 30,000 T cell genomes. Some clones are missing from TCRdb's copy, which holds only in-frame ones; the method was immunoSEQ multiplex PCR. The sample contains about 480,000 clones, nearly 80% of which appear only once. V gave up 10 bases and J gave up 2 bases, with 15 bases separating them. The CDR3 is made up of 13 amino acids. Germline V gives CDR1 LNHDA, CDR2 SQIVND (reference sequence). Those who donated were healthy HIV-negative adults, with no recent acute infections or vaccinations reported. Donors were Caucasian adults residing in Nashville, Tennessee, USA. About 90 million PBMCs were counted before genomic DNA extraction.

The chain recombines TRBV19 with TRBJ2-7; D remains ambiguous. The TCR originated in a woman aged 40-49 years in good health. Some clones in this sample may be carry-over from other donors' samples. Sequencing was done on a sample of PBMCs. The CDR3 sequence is CATLKGGTYEQYF. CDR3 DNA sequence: TGTGCCACTCTAAAGGGTGGGACCTACGAGCAGTACTTC.